This entry lists 31 T cell receptor beta chains sequenced from one sample in a study of blood T cell repertoires in COVID-19. TCRdb keeps only in-frame clones here, not all; method: immunoSEQ multiplex PCR. The table shows approximately 110,000 clones, with more than 60% occurring only once. The sample comprised peripheral blood. All receptors derive from a man aged 65 to 79 with active or convalescent COVID-19.

This sequence joins TRBV5-8 and TRBJ2-3; 13 bases agree with TRBD2. The CDR3 consists of 17 residues. From germline, CDR1 is SGHTS and CDR2 YDEGEE. Trimming cost V 4 bases and J 0 bases; bases outside gene matches: 5. This CDR3 is CASSRGTSGISTDTQYF. The CDR3 region has the DNA TGTGCCAGCAGCCGAGGGACTAGCGGGATTAGCACAGATACGCAGTATTTT.

The gene calls are TRBV14 and TRBJ2-1; TRBD2 matches 9 bases. The length of the CDR3 is 18 residues. CDR1 SGHDN and CDR2 FVKESK come from the germline V gene. The junction had 13 bases not matched to a gene; V was cut back by 0 bases and J by 7 bases. This CDR3 reads CASSQEMVRTSAGNEQFF. In DNA, the CDR3 is TGTGCCAGCAGCCAAGAAATGGTTCGGACTAGCGCAGGAAATGAGCAGTTCTTC.

The chain carries TRBV3-1 (or the pseudogene TRBV3-2) and TRBJ2-7; perhaps TRBD1 as D (6 bases). V shed 6 bases and J shed 0 bases, with 15 bases lying between them. The germline CDR1 and CDR2 sequences are LGHDT and YNNKEL (reference sequence). This CDR3 has 15 residues. The CDR3 is CASSTGFPSSYEQYF. CDR3 nucleotides: TGTGCCAGCAGTACAGGGTTCCCGAGCTCCTACGAGCAGTACTTC.

The chain couples TRBV15 to TRBJ1-3, with unresolved D. The V gene lost 0 bases and the J gene lost 3 bases, with 9 bases spanning the gap. Per germline, CDR1 LNHNV and CDR2 YYDKDF (reference sequence). The CDR3 runs 15 residues. This CDR3 reads CATSREQVHGNTIYF. The DNA of the CDR3 is TGTGCCACCAGCAGAGAACAAGTACATGGAAACACCATATATTTT. The full variable domain, with the rest looked up from reference TRBV15 and TRBJ1-3, is DAMVIQNPRYQVTQFGKPVTLSCSQTLNHNVMYWYQQKSSQAPKLLFHYYDKDFNNEADTPDNFQSRRPNTSFCFLDIRSPGLGDTAMYLCATSREQVHGNTIYFGEGSWLTVV.

J is TRBJ2-3 and V is TRBV20-1, with TRBD2 as a possible D gene (5 bases). Germline V gives CDR1 DFQATT, CDR2 SNEGSKA (reference sequence). V dropped 8 bases and J dropped 4 bases, with 10 bases sitting between them. This CDR3 spans 11 amino acids. The CDR3 is CSLGEPDTQYF. CDR3 nucleotides: TGCAGTCTCGGGGAGCCAGATACGCAGTATTTT.

This chain uses TRBV5-1 with TRBJ2-3, with TRBD1 identical over 9 bases. The CDR3 consists of 16 residues. The germline gives CDR1 SGHRS, CDR2 YFSETQ. Germline trimming cut 3 bases from V and 5 bases from J; bases unmatched to any gene: 10. For the CDR3, the DNA is TGCGCCAGCAGCTCGGATCCGGGACAGGGCTTAGATACGCAGTATTTT. Amino acids: CASSSDPGQGLDTQYF.

V and J are TRBV5-6 and TRBJ1-1, with unresolved D. Germline V lookup: CDR1 SGHDT, CDR2 YYEEEE. CDR3 length: 13 amino acids. The ends were cut back, 8 bases at V and 1 base at J, with 12 bases in the middle. The CDR3 reads CASAGRQNTEAFF. CDR3 nucleotide sequence: TGTGCCAGTGCGGGCAGGCAGAACACTGAAGCTTTCTTT.

The genes are TRBV9 and TRBJ2-1; the D gene is possibly TRBD1 (7 bases). The germline V gene has CDR1 SGDLS and CDR2 YYNGEE. V was clipped by 0 bases and J by 4 bases, with 11 bases between them. The CDR3 has 15 amino acids. The CDR3 is CASSVGGTDYNEQFF. The CDR3 coding sequence is TGTGCCAGCAGCGTAGGCGGGACAGATTACAATGAGCAGTTCTTC.

The J gene is TRBJ1-1, the V gene TRBV6-1; D is possibly TRBD1 (6 bases). The germline CDR1 and CDR2 sequences are MNHNS and SASEGT. V was shortened by 1 base and J by 1 base, with 10 bases between the two germline ends. This CDR3 is 15 amino acids long. Written as DNA, the CDR3 is TGTGCCAGCAGTGAAGTCTGGACAGAGAACACTGAAGCTTTCTTT. Encoded protein: CASSEVWTENTEAFF.

V is TRBV2 and J is TRBJ2-5; a weak D match, TRBD2 (6 bases). This CDR3 is 14 amino acids long. V shed 4 bases and J shed 2 bases, with 11 bases lying between them. The V gene's germline CDR1 is SNHLY and CDR2 FYNNEI. This chain's CDR3 is CASSVSAGQETQYF. Here the CDR3 DNA reads TGTGCCAGCAGTGTTTCGGCGGGACAAGAGACCCAGTACTTC. Filled out from reference TRBV2 and TRBJ2-5, the complete variable domain reads EPEVTQTPSHQVTQMGQEVILRCVPISNHLYFYWYRQILGQKVEFLVSFYNNEISEKSEIFDDQFSVERPDGSNFTLKIRSTKLEDSAMYFCASSVSAGQETQYFGPGTRLLVL.

The chain recombines TRBV29-1 with TRBJ1-2; D possibly corresponds to TRBD1 (5 bases). The V end was cut by 4 bases, the J end by 4 bases, with 7 bases between. This CDR3 comprises 11 residues. CDR1 SQVTM and CDR2 ANQGSEA come from the germline V gene. The CDR3 sequence is CSVGQSYGYTF. The CDR3 DNA is TGCAGCGTTGGACAGTCCTATGGCTACACCTTC.

In this sample, this clone turned up a few times. The genes are TRBV30 and TRBJ1-1; D may be TRBD1 (6 bases). Germline V gene sequence: CDR1 GTSNPN, CDR2 SVGIG (reference sequence). The CDR3 is 13 amino acids. Trimming stripped 5 bases from V and 3 bases from J, with 13 bases between. The CDR3 here is CAWGGRFDTEAFF. CDR3 bases: TGTGCCTGGGGGGGCCGATTTGACACTGAAGCTTTCTTT.

V gene TRBV7-6 combines with J gene TRBJ2-5; 7 nucleotides match TRBD2. This CDR3 spans 13 amino acids. Germline-derived CDR1 and CDR2 are SGHVS and FNYEAQ. V gave up 5 bases and J gave up 12 bases; unmatched junction bases: 12. DNA for the CDR3: TGTGCCAGCAGCCCGGGCATAGGGACTACAAAGTACTTC. Its translation is CASSPGIGTTKYF.

This chain uses TRBV5-1 with TRBJ2-7; D is perhaps TRBD2 (6 bases). Germline CDR1 SGHRS, CDR2 YFSETQ. The CDR3 runs 12 residues. Trimming stripped 0 bases from V and 6 bases from J, with 7 bases between. CDR3 region: CASSLGGVEQYF. CDR3 nucleotides: TGCGCCAGCAGCTTGGGCGGGGTCGAGCAGTACTTC.

The gene calls are TRBV12-3 or TRBV12-4 and TRBJ2-5; possible D gene TRBD1, 6 bases. Trimming took off 4 bases at V and 4 bases at J, with 10 bases between the two ends. The CDR3 extends over 13 amino acids. CDR3 sequence: CASSYRVGETQYF. DNA for the CDR3: TGTGCCAGCAGTTACAGGGTCGGAGAGACCCAGTACTTC.

The genes are TRBV2 and TRBJ2-7; 9 nucleotides align to TRBD1. This CDR3 is built from 14 residues. Trimming removed 4 bases from V and 2 bases from J; junction bases left unmatched: 3. Germline V gene sequence: CDR1 SNHLY, CDR2 FYNNEI. CDR3 sequence: CASSVGTGTYEQYF. CDR3 nucleotides: TGTGCCAGCAGTGTCGGGACAGGGACCTACGAGCAGTACTTC.

This chain connects TRBV2 to TRBJ2-7, with TRBD2 identical over 13 bases. Germline assignment: CDR1 SNHLY and CDR2 FYNNEI. Trimming cost V 3 bases and J 11 bases; bases outside gene matches: 4. The CDR3 runs 13 residues. CDR3 coding DNA: TGTGCCAGCAGTGACGGGACTAGCGGGATCGAGTACTTC. The encoded protein is CASSDGTSGIEYF.

Remarks on this clone: Other nucleotide sequences in the sample specify the same CDR3. This chain joins TRBV21-1 and TRBJ1-1; the tabulated D call, TRBD1, remains unverified against the DNA. TRBV21-1 is a known pseudogene. The CDR3 covers 15 residues. CDR3 sequence reads: CASSKARQGNTEAFF. In DNA form, the CDR3 reads TGTGCCAGCAGCAAAGCTCGTCAGGGGAACACTGAAGCTTTCTTT.

The chain links TRBV19 to TRBJ2-5; TRBD2 matches 15 bases. The V and J ends lost 5 bases and 5 bases, in that order; junction bases with no gene match: 9. Germline V gene data show CDR1 as LNHDA and CDR2 as SQIVND (reference sequence). The CDR3 length is 17 residues. Here the CDR3 DNA reads TGTGCCAGTAGTGGACTGGGACTAGCGGGAGGAGCGGAGACCCAGTACTTC. This sequence encodes CASSGLGLAGGAETQYF.

The CDR3 DNA reads as TGTGCCAGCAGCTTAGGACAGGGGGGGAGTCAGCCCCAGCATTTT. Residues: CASSLGQGGSQPQHF. The J gene is TRBJ1-5, the V gene TRBV7-2; 9 bases align to TRBD1. The CDR3 spans 15 residues. With V trimmed by 1 base and J by 6 bases, 4 bases remained unmatched. The V gene's germline CDR1 is SGHTA and CDR2 FQGNSA.

The J gene is TRBJ2-5, the V gene TRBV6-6; weak D call: TRBD1 (5 bases). Between the trimmed V and J ends, which lost 6 bases and 4 bases, there was a span of 15 bases. The CDR3 spans 14 residues. CDR1 MNHNY and CDR2 SVGAGI come from the germline V gene (reference sequence). CDR3 sequence reads: CASSLLGPGETQYF. CDR3 in DNA: TGTGCCAGCAGCCTACTGGGGCCGGGAGAGACCCAGTACTTC.

The chain is built from TRBV5-5 and TRBJ2-7, with 11 bases identical to TRBD1. V dropped 0 bases and J dropped 3; count of bases not matched to a gene: 5. CDR1 is SGHKS and CDR2 is YYEKEE in the germline V gene (reference sequence). The CDR3 contains 16 residues. CDR3 bases: TGTGCCAGCAGCTTGGCTCCGGGACAGGGGGACTACGAGCAGTACTTC. It encodes CASSLAPGQGDYEQYF.

This clone has just a few counts. In nucleotides, the CDR3 is TGCGCCAGCAGCCAAGATCCTATTTATCAGCCCCAGCATTTT. It specifies CASSQDPIYQPQHF. This chain connects TRBV4-1 to TRBJ1-5; no reliable D call. There are 14 residues in the CDR3. The V end was cut by 0 bases, the J end by 5 bases, with 8 bases between. Germline V lookup: CDR1 MGHRA, CDR2 YSYEKL.

This rearrangement joins TRBV28 to TRBJ2-3, with D maybe TRBD2 (6 bases). In germline, CDR1 is MDHEN, CDR2 SYDVKM. V lost 5 bases and J 1 base, leaving 19 bases between the germline ends. This CDR3 spans 17 amino acids. The CDR3 spells CASSDPGTTGGTDTQYF. The DNA of the CDR3 is TGTGCCAGCAGTGATCCCGGGACCACGGGAGGCACAGATACGCAGTATTTT.

The gene calls are TRBV9 and TRBJ2-3; D is possibly TRBD1 (5 bases). In germline, CDR1 is SGDLS, CDR2 YYNGEE. The CDR3 covers 14 residues. V was pared by 0 bases and J by 4 bases, with 9 bases between. In DNA, the CDR3 is TGTGCCAGCAGCGTAGGGGTAGGGGCAGATACGCAGTATTTT. Amino acids: CASSVGVGADTQYF.

The CDR3 loop reads CASSLRRRETQYF. In DNA form, the CDR3 reads TGTGCCAGCAGTCTCAGACGGAGGGAGACCCAGTACTTC. The chain is built from TRBV27 and TRBJ2-5; maybe TRBD2 (5 bases). Per germline, CDR1 MNHEY and CDR2 SMNVEV (reference sequence). CDR3 size: 13 residues. V was cut by 5 bases and J by 5 bases, with 12 bases left in between.

The chain has TRBV3-1 (or the pseudogene TRBV3-2) and TRBJ1-1; 8 bases fit TRBD1. Germline assignment: CDR1 LGHDT and CDR2 YNNKEL (reference sequence). CDR3 length equals 12 residues. With 1 base clipped from V and 11 bases from J, the junction kept 3 bases outside the gene matches. DNA for the CDR3: TGTGCCAGCAGCCAAGTGAACAGGGGGGCTTTCTTT. The encoded protein is CASSQVNRGAFF.

This chain connects TRBV6-5 to TRBJ1-4, with D perhaps TRBD1 (6 bases). CDR3 length: 13 amino acids. Germline CDR1 MNHEY, CDR2 SVGAGI. V shed 6 bases and J shed 12 bases, with 17 bases lying between them. CDR3 nucleotide sequence: TGTGCCAGCAGGATCCAGGGGAACGGAGAACTGTTTTTT. This encodes CASRIQGNGELFF.

The genes are TRBV4-2 and TRBJ2-3, with no clear D. The CDR3 spans 15 residues. V was shortened by 0 bases and J by 4 bases, with 11 bases between the two germline ends. The V gene's germline CDR1 is LGHNA and CDR2 YNFKEQ. The CDR3 DNA sequence: TGTGCCAGCAGCCAAGATGTGGCCAGTCCAGATACGCAGTATTTT. This gives the protein CASSQDVASPDTQYF.

This chain uses TRBV12-5 with TRBJ2-3; TRBD2 agrees at 11 bases. CDR3 length equals 13 residues. Per the germline V gene, CDR1 is LGHNT and CDR2 is FRNRAP. Trimming at V came to 5 bases and at J to 10 bases, leaving 5 bases not matched to a gene. This chain's CDR3 is CASGVAGGPPQYF. DNA for the CDR3: TGTGCTAGTGGTGTAGCGGGAGGGCCCCCGCAGTATTTT.

The chain recombines TRBV5-1 with TRBJ2-7, with 7 nucleotides matching TRBD1. Germline V gene data show CDR1 as SGHRS and CDR2 as YFSETQ. V shed 4 bases and J 4 bases; nucleotides not matched to a gene: 11. The CDR3 sequence is 15 residues long. CDR3 nucleotides: TGCGCCAGCAGCCTCCGACAGGGCCCCCCTTACGAGCAGTACTTC. Protein product: CASSLRQGPPYEQYF.